The rows below give T cell receptor beta chains drawn from one sample of a study of blood T cell repertoires in COVID-19. The assay was immunoSEQ multiplex PCR, and TCRdb's table has in-frame clones only and misses some. The sample has roughly 250,000 clones, around 81% seen once; the top ten hold 2.5% to 3%. The sample consisted of peripheral blood. These receptors were collected from an older woman with active or convalescent COVID-19. CDR3s include the opening cysteine and the closing phenylalanine or tryptophan. The order of the fields is D gene, clone size, J gene, V gene, CDR3 protein, CDR3 DNA. A D gene is named only where the DNA matches it firmly. Rows may omit the clone size; those that give it use once, few, many or a size class.

d_gene: -; abundance: -; j_gene: TRBJ1-6; v_gene: TRBV18; CDR3aa: CASSLSRTENSPLHF; CDR3nt: TGTGCCAGCTCACTCTCCCGGACAGAAAATTCACCCCTCCACTTT
d_gene: TRBD1; abundance: -; j_gene: TRBJ1-4; v_gene: TRBV5-1; CDR3aa: CASSFNTGAGEKLFF; CDR3nt: TGCGCCAGCAGCTTTAACACAGGGGCGGGTGAAAAACTGTTTTTT
d_gene: -; abundance: -; j_gene: TRBJ1-1; v_gene: TRBV30; CDR3aa: CAWSVRGDTEAFF; CDR3nt: TGTGCCTGGAGTGTCCGGGGGGACACTGAAGCTTTCTTT
d_gene: -; abundance: -; j_gene: TRBJ2-6; v_gene: TRBV5-8; CDR3aa: CASSLGFGTGANVLTF; CDR3nt: TGTGCCAGCAGCTTGGGGTTCGGTACTGGGGCCAACGTCCTGACTTTC
d_gene: -; abundance: -; j_gene: TRBJ1-4; v_gene: TRBV6-6; CDR3aa: CASSPLALGAQNEKLFF; CDR3nt: TGTGCCAGCAGTCCCCTAGCTTTGGGGGCGCAGAATGAAAAACTGTTTTTT
d_gene: TRBD2; abundance: medium-sized; j_gene: TRBJ2-3; v_gene: TRBV7-3; CDR3aa: CASSLVGTSMADTQYF; CDR3nt: TGTGCCAGCAGCTTAGTGGGGACTAGCATGGCAGATACGCAGTATTTT
d_gene: -; abundance: -; j_gene: TRBJ1-1; v_gene: TRBV3-1/TRBV3-2; CDR3aa: CASSPGSGGEAFF; CDR3nt: TGTGCCAGCAGCCCCGGCTCCGGGGGTGAAGCTTTCTTT
d_gene: TRBD1; abundance: -; j_gene: TRBJ1-1; v_gene: TRBV6-5; CDR3aa: CASSGTGGANTEAFF; CDR3nt: TGTGCCAGCAGCGGGACAGGGGGCGCGAACACTGAAGCTTTCTTT
d_gene: TRBD2; abundance: -; j_gene: TRBJ2-3; v_gene: TRBV9; CDR3aa: CASSLDTGGRTDTQYF; CDR3nt: TGTGCCAGCAGCCTCGATACGGGGGGGCGGACAGATACGCAGTATTTT
d_gene: TRBD2; abundance: -; j_gene: TRBJ2-3; v_gene: TRBV25-1; CDR3aa: CATREEERGAGDTQYF; CDR3nt: TGTGCCACCAGGGAAGAGGAGCGGGGGGCGGGTGATACGCAGTATTTT
d_gene: -; abundance: -; j_gene: TRBJ2-1; v_gene: TRBV30; CDR3aa: CAWSNGYNEQFF; CDR3nt: TGTGCCTGGAGTAACGGTTACAATGAGCAGTTCTTC
d_gene: -; abundance: -; j_gene: TRBJ2-2; v_gene: TRBV7-9; CDR3aa: CASGATAGELFF; CDR3nt: TGTGCCAGCGGAGCCACGGCCGGGGAGCTGTTTTTT
d_gene: TRBD2; abundance: -; j_gene: TRBJ2-5; v_gene: TRBV7-6; CDR3aa: CASSVSGGAGETQYF; CDR3nt: TGTGCCAGCAGTGTAAGCGGGGGGGCCGGTGAGACCCAGTACTTC
d_gene: TRBD1; abundance: -; j_gene: TRBJ1-2; v_gene: TRBV18; CDR3aa: CASSPSAGGGWGYGYTF; CDR3nt: TGTGCCAGCTCACCATCCGCAGGGGGCGGTTGGGGCTATGGCTACACCTTC
d_gene: TRBD1; abundance: once; j_gene: TRBJ1-3; v_gene: TRBV30; CDR3aa: CACDRAASGNTIYF; CDR3nt: TGTGCCTGTGACAGGGCGGCCTCTGGAAACACCATATATTTT
d_gene: -; abundance: -; j_gene: TRBJ2-1; v_gene: TRBV7-8; CDR3aa: CASSPRLVYRQTNEQFF; CDR3nt: TGTGCCAGCAGCCCCCGACTAGTTTACCGTCAAACAAATGAGCAGTTCTTC
d_gene: -; abundance: once; j_gene: TRBJ1-2; v_gene: TRBV7-9; CDR3aa: CASSFGDSPYGYTF; CDR3nt: TGTGCCAGCAGCTTCGGAGACAGCCCTTATGGCTACACCTTC
d_gene: -; abundance: -; j_gene: TRBJ1-2; v_gene: TRBV15; CDR3aa: CATSRDGGAGASTF; CDR3nt: TGTGCCACCAGCAGAGATGGGGGGGCAGGGGCTTCCACCTTC
d_gene: -; abundance: -; j_gene: TRBJ1-3; v_gene: TRBV11-2; CDR3aa: CASSLRTGSTIYF; CDR3nt: TGTGCCAGCAGCTTAAGGACGGGAAGCACCATATATTTT
d_gene: TRBD2; abundance: -; j_gene: TRBJ2-3; v_gene: TRBV30; CDR3aa: CAWSDGLRGGSVDTQYF; CDR3nt: TGTGCCTGGAGCGATGGACTGCGGGGGGGCTCGGTAGATACGCAGTATTTT
d_gene: TRBD2; abundance: -; j_gene: TRBJ2-7; v_gene: TRBV7-2; CDR3aa: CASSLAGTSGEQYF; CDR3nt: TGTGCCAGCAGCTTAGCAGGGACTAGCGGCGAGCAGTACTTC
d_gene: -; abundance: -; j_gene: TRBJ1-2; v_gene: TRBV19; CDR3aa: CASSILARGIYGYTF; CDR3nt: TGTGCCAGTAGTATATTGGCCAGGGGAATCTATGGCTACACCTTC